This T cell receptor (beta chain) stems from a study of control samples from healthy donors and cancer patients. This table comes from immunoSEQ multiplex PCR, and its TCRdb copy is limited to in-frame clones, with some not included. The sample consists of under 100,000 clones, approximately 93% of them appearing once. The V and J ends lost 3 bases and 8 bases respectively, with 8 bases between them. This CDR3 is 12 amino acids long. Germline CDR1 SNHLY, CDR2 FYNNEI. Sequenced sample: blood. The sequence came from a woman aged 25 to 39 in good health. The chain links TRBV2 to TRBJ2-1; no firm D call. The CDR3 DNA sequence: TGTGCCAGCAGTGATAGGGTTCATGAGCAGTTCTTC. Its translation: CASSDRVHEQFF.